This TCR beta chain comes out of a study of T cell responses to AZD1222 COVID-19 vaccine. CDR3 size: 12 residues. Germline CDR1 MDHEN, CDR2 SYDVKM. Trimming left V 9 bases short and J 3 bases short, with 11 bases between. Here immunoSEQ multiplex PCR was the method, and the copy in TCRdb shows in-frame clones only, minus some. The sample lists about 85,000 clones, 75% to 90% occurring once. The sequenced sample was peripheral blood, obtained on day 0 of AZD1222 vaccination. The chain recombines TRBV28 with TRBJ2-5, with D unclear. The TCR comes from an adult in good health. The CDR3, as DNA: TGTGCCAGTAGGTCGCTTAAAGAGACCCAGTACTTC. Protein product: CASRSLKETQYF.